This T cell receptor beta chain was profiled in a study of shared clonotypes between healthy human individuals. Study in general: Plates per donor: three CD4 naive, three CD4 memory, two CD8 naive, one CD8 memory.

TCRdb keeps only in-frame clones here, not all; method: immunoSEQ multiplex PCR. The sample lists about 1 million clones; more than 65% were seen once. Study-level findings and limits: When naive CD4 clonotypes were compared across a handful of donors, approximately 5% were shared.

V dropped 1 base and J dropped 7 bases, with 10 bases sitting between them. CDR3 size: 14 residues. Germline CDR1 is SGHTA and CDR2 is FQGNSA. Splitting of CD4+ cells produced CD45RA+ naive and CD45RA-negative memory subsets. Concerning this clone itself: Its antigen is unknown.

The chain has TRBV7-2 and TRBJ1-4, with D uncertain. Sequenced: memory CD4+ T cells sorted from blood. Indicated subset: CD45RA-negative fraction. This TCR was recovered from a man aged 18-30 years in good health. The CDR3 DNA is TGTGCCAGCAGCTTAGGAGGACCAGGTGAAAAACTGTTTTTT. Residues: CASSLGGPGEKLFF. The variable domain in full, with the rest retrieved from reference TRBV7-2 and TRBJ1-4, is GAGVSQSPSNKVTEKGKDVELRCDPISGHTALYWYRQSLGQGLEFLIYFQGNSAPDKSGLPSDRFSAERTGGSVSTLTIQRTQQEDSAVYLCASSLGGPGEKLFFGSGTQLSVL.